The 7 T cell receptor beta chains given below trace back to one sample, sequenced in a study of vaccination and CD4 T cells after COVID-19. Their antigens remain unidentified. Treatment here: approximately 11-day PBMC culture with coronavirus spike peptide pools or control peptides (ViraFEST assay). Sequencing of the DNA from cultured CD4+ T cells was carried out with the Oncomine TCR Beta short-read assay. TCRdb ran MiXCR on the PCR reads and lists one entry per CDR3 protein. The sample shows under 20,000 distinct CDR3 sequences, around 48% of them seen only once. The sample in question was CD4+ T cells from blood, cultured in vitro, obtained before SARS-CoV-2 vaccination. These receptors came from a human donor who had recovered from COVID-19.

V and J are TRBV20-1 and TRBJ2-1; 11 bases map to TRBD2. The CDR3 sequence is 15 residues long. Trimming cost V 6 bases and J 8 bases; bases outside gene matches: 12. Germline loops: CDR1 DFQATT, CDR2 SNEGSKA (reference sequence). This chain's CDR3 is CSARPLAGAFDEQFF. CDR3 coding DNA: TGCAGTGCCCGCCCACTAGCGGGAGCGTTCGATGAGCAGTTCTTC.

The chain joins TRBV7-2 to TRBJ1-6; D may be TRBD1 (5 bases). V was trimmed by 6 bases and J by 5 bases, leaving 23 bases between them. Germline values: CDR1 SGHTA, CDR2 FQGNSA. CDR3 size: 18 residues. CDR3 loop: CASSLALAGLYDNSPLHF. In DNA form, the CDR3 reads TGTGCCAGCAGTCTCGCTTTGGCAGGGCTTTACGATAATTCACCCCTCCACTTT.

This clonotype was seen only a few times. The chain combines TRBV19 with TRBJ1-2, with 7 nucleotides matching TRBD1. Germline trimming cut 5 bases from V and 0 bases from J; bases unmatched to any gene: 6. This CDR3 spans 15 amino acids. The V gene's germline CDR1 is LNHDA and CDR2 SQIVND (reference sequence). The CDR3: CASSFLGQSNYGYTF. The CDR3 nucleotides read TGTGCCAGTAGTTTCCTGGGACAGTCTAACTATGGCTACACCTTC.

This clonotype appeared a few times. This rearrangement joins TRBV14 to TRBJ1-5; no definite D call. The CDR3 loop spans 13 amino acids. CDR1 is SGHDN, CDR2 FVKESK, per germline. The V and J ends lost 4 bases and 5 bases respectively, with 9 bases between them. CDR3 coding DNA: TGTGCCAGCAGCCCCGAGAGGGATCAGCCCCAGCATTTT. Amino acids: CASSPERDQPQHF.

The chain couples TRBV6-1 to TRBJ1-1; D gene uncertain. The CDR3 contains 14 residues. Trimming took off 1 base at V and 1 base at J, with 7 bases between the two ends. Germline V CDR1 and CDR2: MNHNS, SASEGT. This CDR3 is CASSEGWSNTEAFF. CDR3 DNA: TGTGCCAGCAGTGAAGGGTGGTCGAACACTGAAGCTTTCTTT.

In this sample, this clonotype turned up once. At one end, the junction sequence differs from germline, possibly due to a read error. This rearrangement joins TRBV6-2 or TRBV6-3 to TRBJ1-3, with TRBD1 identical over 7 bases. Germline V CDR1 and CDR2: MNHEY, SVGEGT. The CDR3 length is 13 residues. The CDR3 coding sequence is TGTGCCAGCAGTTACTCGATCGGGACAGCCATAAATTTT. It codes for CASSYSIGTAINF.

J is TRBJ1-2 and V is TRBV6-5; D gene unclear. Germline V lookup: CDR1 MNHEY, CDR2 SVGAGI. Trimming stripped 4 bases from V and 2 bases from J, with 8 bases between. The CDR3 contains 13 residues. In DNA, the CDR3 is TGTGCCAGCAGTTCCTCGAGGAACTATGGCTACACCTTC. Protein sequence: CASSSSRNYGYTF.